This passage covers 17 T cell receptor beta chains from one sample sequenced in a study of T-cell memory formation after mild COVID-19. One entry per CDR3 protein, called by TCRdb with MiXCR from the 5' RACE reads. Of approximately 350,000 distinct CDR3 sequences listed, approximately 29% are singletons. Sequenced input: PBMCs or a T cell subset sorted from them (not recorded which). The receptors shown here come from an adult woman who had mild COVID-19 (a few samples of this study predate the infection). Cell type and time point are not known.

This clonotype has just a few counts. The chain recombines TRBV12-3 or TRBV12-4 with TRBJ1-5; 9 bases match TRBD1. The CDR3 is 15 amino acids. V trimming: 6 bases; J trimming: 7 bases; junction bases outside the gene matches: 10. CDR3 DNA sequence: TGTGCCAGCAGCTTACAGGGGGCGGTGGGACAGCCCCAGCATTTT. It encodes CASSLQGAVGQPQHF.

The chain couples TRBV6-5 to TRBJ1-1; unclear D gene. Trimming removed 3 bases from V and 3 bases from J, with 14 bases in between. Germline V lookup: CDR1 MNHEY, CDR2 SVGAGI. The CDR3 is 15 amino acids. The CDR3 nucleotides are TGTGCCAGCAGTTATGGCGGCCCTCCTTACACTGAAGCTTTCTTT. Encoded protein: CASSYGGPPYTEAFF.

For the CDR3, the DNA is TGTGCCAGCAGTCCGGGACAGGTAGAGCAGTTCTTC. As protein: CASSPGQVEQFF. The V gene is TRBV6-6, the J gene TRBJ2-1; TRBD1 matches 8 bases. There are 12 residues in the CDR3. Germline CDR1 is MNHNY and CDR2 is SVGAGI (reference sequence). The trim removed 5 bases at V and 10 bases at J, leaving 4 bases unmatched.

The table lists this clonotype with many counts. The chain joins TRBV3-1 to TRBJ1-1; a possible D gene is TRBD1 (5 bases). Trimming took off 5 bases at V and 4 bases at J, with 14 bases between the two ends. Per the germline V gene, CDR1 is LGHDT and CDR2 is YNNKEL (reference sequence). CDR3 length: 14 amino acids. CDR3 nucleotides: TGTGCCAGCAGCTCCTTTTGGCAGGGCACTGAAGCTTTCTTT. Translation: CASSSFWQGTEAFF.

In this sample, this clonotype turned up many times. The chain carries TRBV5-5 and TRBJ2-2; D is unresolved. The CDR3 has 15 residues. Per the germline V gene, CDR1 is SGHKS and CDR2 is YYEKEE (reference sequence). The V gene lost 0 bases and the J gene lost 2 bases, with 8 bases spanning the gap. The CDR3, as DNA: TGTGCCAGCAGCTTGGAACTAACAAACACCGGGGAGCTGTTTTTT. Its protein is CASSLELTNTGELFF.

The table lists this clonotype with a few counts. The chain recombines TRBV12-3 or TRBV12-4 with TRBJ2-2, with 9 bases that match TRBD1. Trimming removed 8 bases from V and 7 bases from J; junction bases left unmatched: 17. The CDR3 runs 17 residues. The CDR3 here is CASGLNSGTGLFGELFF. DNA for the CDR3: TGTGCCAGCGGCCTCAACTCCGGGACAGGGTTGTTCGGGGAGCTGTTTTTT.

This clonotype was counted a few times. V is TRBV19 and J is TRBJ2-1, with D unresolved. V lost 6 bases and J 4 bases, leaving 13 bases between the germline ends. The CDR3 loop spans 14 amino acids. In germline, CDR1 is LNHDA, CDR2 SQIVND (reference sequence). The DNA of the CDR3 is TGTGCCAGTAGCCCAAGCCTGGGATACAATGAGCAGTTCTTC. Its protein product is CASSPSLGYNEQFF. Filled out from reference TRBV19 and TRBJ2-1, the complete variable domain reads DGGITQSPKYLFRKEGQNVTLSCEQNLNHDAMYWYRQDPGQGLRLIYYSQIVNDFQKGDIAEGYSVSREKKESFPLTVTSAQKNPTAFYLCASSPSLGYNEQFFGPGTRLTVL.

This clonotype was seen a few times. The chain joins TRBV9 to TRBJ2-1; D could derive from TRBD1 or TRBD2 (5 bases each). Germline values: CDR1 SGDLS, CDR2 YYNGEE. The V end lost 1 base, the J end lost 2 bases, and 13 bases lay between the germline ends. The CDR3 has 16 amino acids. The CDR3 nucleotides read TGTGCCAGCAGCGTAACCGGGACGGACCCCTACAATGAGCAGTTCTTC. Protein sequence: CASSVTGTDPYNEQFF.

This clonotype was picked up a small number of times. The CDR3 nucleotides read TGTGCCACCAGTGATTTCTCTCGCGGGGGGAAGAATGAGCAGTTCTTC. Protein sequence: CATSDFSRGGKNEQFF. V usage is TRBV24-1 and J usage is TRBJ2-1; TRBD2 aligns across 8 bases. The CDR3 spans 16 residues. V was clipped by 1 base and J by 7 bases; unmatched bases: 8. CDR1 KGHDR and CDR2 SFDVKD come from the germline V gene.

The chain couples TRBV6-2 or TRBV6-3 to TRBJ2-1; D ambiguous. The CDR3 extends over 15 amino acids. V was cut by 0 bases and J by 4 bases, with 10 bases left in between. In germline, CDR1 is MNHEY, CDR2 SVGEGT. In DNA, the CDR3 is TGTGCCAGCAGTTACTCGATGGGCGTATACAATGAGCAGTTCTTC. Its protein product is CASSYSMGVYNEQFF.

In this sample, this clonotype turned up once. The gene calls are TRBV27 and TRBJ2-2; D gene ambiguous. The CDR3 length is 18 residues. Germline values: CDR1 MNHEY, CDR2 SMNVEV (reference sequence). The V and J ends lost 6 bases and 4 bases respectively, with 24 bases between them. The CDR3 DNA reads as TGTGCCAGCAGACTAAGTATCGGATCTGCCGTGGGCACCGGGGAGCTGTTTTTT. Encoded protein: CASRLSIGSAVGTGELFF.

V and J are TRBV9 and TRBJ2-1, with TRBD2 identical over 8 bases. With V trimmed by 3 bases and J by 5 bases, 10 bases remained unmatched. Germline loops: CDR1 SGDLS, CDR2 YYNGEE. The CDR3 covers 16 residues. The CDR3: CASSGTSGAGHNEQFF. The CDR3 bases are TGTGCCAGCAGCGGCACTAGCGGCGCTGGACACAATGAGCAGTTCTTC.

The CDR3, as DNA: TGTGCCAGCAGCTCAAGACAGAATCCTAATGAAAAACTGTTTTTT. This encodes CASSSRQNPNEKLFF. The chain combines TRBV7-6 with TRBJ1-4; tentatively, D is TRBD1 (5 bases). The CDR3 runs to 15 residues. Germline CDR1 reads SGHVS; CDR2 reads FNYEAQ. With 4 bases removed from V and 3 bases from J, the gap between germline ends came to 12 bases.

This clonotype was seen more than once but under ten times. V and J are TRBV29-1 and TRBJ1-1; a possible D gene is TRBD1 (6 bases). The CDR3 length is 14 residues. Looked up from germline, CDR1 is SQVTM and CDR2 is ANQGSEA. Trimming cost V 5 bases and J 0 bases, with 13 bases left between them. The chain's CDR3 is CSVLDRWVNTEAFF. CDR3 nucleotide sequence: TGCAGCGTTTTGGACAGATGGGTGAACACTGAAGCTTTCTTT.

The rearrangement uses TRBV19 and TRBJ1-1; the D gene is possibly TRBD1 (6 bases). Trimming shortened V by 3 bases and J by 5 bases, and 13 bases separated the two germline ends. The CDR3 sequence is 14 residues long. Per germline, CDR1 LNHDA and CDR2 SQIVND (reference sequence). CDR3 in amino acids: CASSIWGARTEAFF. The DNA for the CDR3 is TGTGCCAGTAGTATTTGGGGGGCGAGGACTGAAGCTTTCTTT.

This chain connects TRBV5-5 to TRBJ2-6, with D perhaps given as TRBD1 or TRBD2 (5 bases each). The V gene lost 3 bases and the J gene lost 2 bases, with 9 bases spanning the gap. Germline loops: CDR1 SGHKS, CDR2 YYEKEE (reference sequence). The CDR3 sequence is 15 residues long. DNA for the CDR3: TGTGCCAGCAGCTGGGACCCGGCTGGGGCCAACGTCCTGACTTTC. Amino acid sequence: CASSWDPAGANVLTF.

V usage is TRBV19 and J usage is TRBJ2-3; TRBD1 aligns across 8 bases. This CDR3 is built from 16 residues. V shed 3 bases and J 4 bases; nucleotides not matched to a gene: 9. The germline V gene encodes CDR1 LNHDA and CDR2 SQIVND (reference sequence). The CDR3 protein is CASSIRTGLLADTQYF. CDR3 DNA: TGTGCCAGTAGTATCCGGACAGGGTTGTTGGCAGATACGCAGTATTTT.